The T cell receptor beta chain under discussion was sequenced for a study of post-analysis software for immune sequencing data. Study context: The disease courses spanned relapsing-remitting, secondary progressive and progressive-relapsing forms of multiple sclerosis.

Study-wide findings and caveats: Relative to controls, patients had 4 or 5 TRBV segments at higher frequency, with TRBV5-6, TRBV5-1 and TRBV20-1 among these. There was significantly lower normalized Chao1 diversity in multiple sclerosis patients than in controls.

Unique molecular identifiers featured in each of the TCR beta cDNA libraries. T cells numbering about 1 to 11 million yielded roughly 500,000 cDNA molecules. MiXCR was run by TCRdb on the PCR reads, yielding one entry per CDR3 protein. Of approximately 350,000 distinct CDR3 sequences in the sample, roughly 38% were seen once. The CDR3 totals 13 residues. Germline CDR1 reads SGHTA; CDR2 reads FQGTGA. V was trimmed by 2 bases and J by 2 bases, leaving 6 bases between them. A word on this clonotype: Its antigen remains unknown. The CDR3 does not end in the conserved phenylalanine or tryptophan, so this is likely a read error.

The clonotype originates from a girl aged 5-17 years with multiple sclerosis. The chain is built from TRBV7-3 and TRBJ1-2, with D possibly matching TRBD1 (6 bases). Sequences were obtained from blood. As DNA, the CDR3 is TGTGCCAGCAGCTTACAGGGGAACTATGGCTACACCCTC. Its protein product is CASSLQGNYGYTL.